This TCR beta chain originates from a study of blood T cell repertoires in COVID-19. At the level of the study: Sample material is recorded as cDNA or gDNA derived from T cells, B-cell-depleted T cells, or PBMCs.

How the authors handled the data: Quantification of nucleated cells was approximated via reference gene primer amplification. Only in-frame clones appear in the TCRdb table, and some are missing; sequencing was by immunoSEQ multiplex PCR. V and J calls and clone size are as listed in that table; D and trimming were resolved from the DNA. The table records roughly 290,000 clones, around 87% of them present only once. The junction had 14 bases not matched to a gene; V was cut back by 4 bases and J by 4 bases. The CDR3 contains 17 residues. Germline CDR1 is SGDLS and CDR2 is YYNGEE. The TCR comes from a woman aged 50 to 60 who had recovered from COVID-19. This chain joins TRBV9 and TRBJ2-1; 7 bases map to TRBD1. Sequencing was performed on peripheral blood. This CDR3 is CASSPWDRTVIYNEQFF. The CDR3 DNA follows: TGTGCCAGCAGCCCCTGGGACAGAACAGTAATATACAATGAGCAGTTCTTC.